This T cell receptor beta chain was documented in a study of response to subunit inactivated influenza vaccine. The CDR3 length is 14 residues. J gave up 2 bases and V 7 bases, and 5 bases lay outside the gene matches. The germline V gene encodes CDR1 MDHEN and CDR2 SYDVKM. TCRdb processed the RT-PCR reads anew with MiXCR; each CDR3 protein has one entry. Here the sample spans about 610,000 distinct CDR3 sequences, roughly 15% being singletons. The V call is TRBV28, the J call TRBJ2-3; 8 bases fit TRBD1. The sample consisted of PBMCs from blood, taken 11 to 12 days after vaccination. This receptor was taken from a man aged 50-60 years who received an inactivated influenza vaccine. The CDR3 here is CASKGQETTDTQYF. Written as DNA, the CDR3 is TGTGCCAGCAAGGGACAGGAGACCACAGATACGCAGTATTTT.